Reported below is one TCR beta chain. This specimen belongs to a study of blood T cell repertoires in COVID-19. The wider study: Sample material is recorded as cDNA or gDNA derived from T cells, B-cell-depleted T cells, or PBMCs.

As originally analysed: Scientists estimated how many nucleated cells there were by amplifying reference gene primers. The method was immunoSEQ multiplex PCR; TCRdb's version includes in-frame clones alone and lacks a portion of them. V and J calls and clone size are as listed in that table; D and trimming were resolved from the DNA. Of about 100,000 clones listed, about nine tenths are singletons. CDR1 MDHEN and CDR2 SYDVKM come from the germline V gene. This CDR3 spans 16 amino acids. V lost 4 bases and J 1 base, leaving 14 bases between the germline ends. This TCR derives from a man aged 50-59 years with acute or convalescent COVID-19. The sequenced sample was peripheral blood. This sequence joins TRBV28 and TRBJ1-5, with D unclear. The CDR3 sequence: CASSSDSITSNQPQHF. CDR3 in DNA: TGTGCCAGCAGTTCGGACTCCATTACCAGCAATCAGCCCCAGCATTTT.